The 9 T cell receptor beta chains presented below share a single source sample, sequenced in a study of cytomegalovirus exposure and HLA in healthy donors. The protocol was immunoSEQ multiplex PCR, while the TCRdb copy is restricted to in-frame clones and leaves out a portion. The sample yields around 150,000 clones, around 90% seen once. Sequencing was done on a sample of PBMCs. Receptors originate from a woman under 30 in good health and CMV-seropositive.

The chain is built from TRBV7-8 and TRBJ1-4; 7 nucleotides line up with TRBD1. V lost 2 bases, J lost 8 bases, and 8 bases stayed unmatched. Germline lookup yields CDR1 SGHVS and CDR2 FQNEAQ. The CDR3 sequence is 15 residues long. The CDR3 is CASSLTGVRGEKLFF. The CDR3 DNA reads as TGTGCCAGCAGCTTAACAGGGGTGCGCGGGGAAAAACTGTTTTTT.

The chain carries TRBV7-2 and TRBJ1-5; D remains unclear. V was trimmed by 5 bases and J by 2 bases, leaving 10 bases between them. Looked up from germline, CDR1 is SGHTA and CDR2 is FQGNSA. The length of the CDR3 is 14 residues. CDR3 amino acids: CASSAADGNQPQHF. CDR3 DNA: TGTGCCAGCAGCGCAGCGGACGGCAATCAGCCCCAGCATTTT.

This chain uses TRBV6-4 with TRBJ2-5; 12 bases align to TRBD2. Germline V gene sequence: CDR1 MRHNA, CDR2 SNTAGT. This CDR3 is 20 amino acids long. The trim removed 4 bases at V and 2 bases at J, leaving 17 bases unmatched. CDR3 nucleotide sequence: TGTGCCAGCAGTGTAAATCGGCTAGCGGGAGGGCCCCAGGGGCAAGAGACCCAGTACTTC. Protein product: CASSVNRLAGGPQGQETQYF.

The V and J genes are TRBV5-8 and TRBJ2-4, with D possibly being TRBD1 (7 bases). There are 12 residues in the CDR3. The germline V gene encodes CDR1 SGHTS and CDR2 YDEGEE. Trimming removed 5 bases at V and 7 bases at J, with 10 bases between. The CDR3 region is CASRTGRNIQYF. DNA of the CDR3: TGTGCCAGCAGGACAGGGAGGAACATTCAGTACTTC.

The chain carries TRBV28 and TRBJ1-6; 9 bases are shared with TRBD1. J lost 7 bases, V lost 6 bases, and 13 bases had no gene match. The CDR3 is 17 residues long. Germline CDR1 and CDR2: MDHEN and SYDVKM. CDR3 amino acids: CASSTPTGTGKNSPLHF. CDR3 nucleotide sequence: TGTGCCAGCAGCACCCCGACCGGGACAGGGAAAAATTCACCCCTCCACTTT.

With regard to this clone: The same CDR3 also results from other DNA sequences found in this sample. The V gene is TRBV7-2, the J gene TRBJ1-1; 7 bases fit TRBD1. The CDR3 length is 14 residues. Germline V gene sequence: CDR1 SGHTA, CDR2 FQGNSA. The V gene end was trimmed by 5 bases and the J gene end by 1 base; junction bases not matched to a gene: 4. The CDR3 here is CASSPGTANTEAFF. The CDR3 DNA follows: TGTGCCAGCAGCCCGGGGACAGCGAACACTGAAGCTTTCTTT. The entire variable domain, with the rest obtained from reference TRBV7-2 and TRBJ1-1, is as follows: GAGVSQSPSNKVTEKGKDVELRCDPISGHTALYWYRQSLGQGLEFLIYFQGNSAPDKSGLPSDRFSAERTGGSVSTLTIQRTQQEDSAVYLCASSPGTANTEAFFGQGTRLTVV.

The V call is TRBV30, the J call TRBJ1-6; TRBD1 matches at 9 bases. Germline V CDR1 and CDR2: GTSNPN, SVGIG (reference sequence). After removal of 4 bases from V and 7 bases from J, the junction contained 8 bases not matched to a gene. The CDR3 contains 15 residues. The CDR3 bases are TGTGCCTGGAAATCCCCGGGACAGGGAAATTCACCCCTCCACTTT. Translating gives CAWKSPGQGNSPLHF.

The chain is built from TRBV30 and TRBJ2-3; the D gene is possibly TRBD1 (5 bases). CDR1 and CDR2 from the germline V gene are GTSNPN and SVGIG (reference sequence). The CDR3 length is 11 residues. V was pared by 2 bases and J by 8 bases, with 8 bases between. The CDR3 DNA reads TGTGCCTGGAGTCCAGGGCGTACGCAGTATTTT. Residues: CAWSPGRTQYF.

This clone was seen only once. The rearrangement links TRBV6-1 to TRBJ1-6; 10 bases line up with TRBD1. In germline, CDR1 is MNHNS, CDR2 SASEGT. Trimming at V came to 2 bases and at J to 8 bases, leaving 3 bases not matched to a gene. This CDR3 contains 15 residues. The CDR3 is CASSELDRGDSPLHF. The CDR3 DNA reads TGTGCCAGCAGTGAATTGGACAGGGGGGATTCACCCCTCCACTTT.